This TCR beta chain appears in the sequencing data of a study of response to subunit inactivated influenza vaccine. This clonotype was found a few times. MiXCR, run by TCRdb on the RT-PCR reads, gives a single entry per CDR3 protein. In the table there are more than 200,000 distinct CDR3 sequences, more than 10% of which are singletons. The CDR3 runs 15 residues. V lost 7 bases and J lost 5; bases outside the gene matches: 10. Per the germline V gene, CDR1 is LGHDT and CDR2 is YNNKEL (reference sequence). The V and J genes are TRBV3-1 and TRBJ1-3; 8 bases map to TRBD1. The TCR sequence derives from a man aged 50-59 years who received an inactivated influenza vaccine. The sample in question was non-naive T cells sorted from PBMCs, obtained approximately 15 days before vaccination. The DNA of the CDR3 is TGTGCCAGCACCGGGGACAGGAGAGGACGAAACACCATATATTTT. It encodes CASTGDRRGRNTIYF.